Below, 7 T cell receptor beta chains from the same sample are listed, as sequenced in a study of blood T cells in healthy people across ages. A second about 6 to 12 cycle PCR used barcoded and J-beta primers. TCRdb recomputed calls from the 5' RACE reads with MiXCR, one row per CDR3 protein. Of over a million distinct CDR3 sequences listed, around 40% are singletons. The specimen was blood. These receptors came from a woman aged 18-35 years in good health.

The chain is built from TRBV29-1 and TRBJ2-6; TRBD2 matches 9 bases. The CDR3 runs to 17 residues. V trimming: 6 bases; J trimming: 0 bases; junction bases outside the gene matches: 9. Germline V CDR1 and CDR2: SQVTM, ANQGSEA. The CDR3 nucleotides are TGCAGCGTGAAGGCGGGAGGGGGAATCTCTGGGGCCAACGTCCTGACTTTC. Translating it yields CSVKAGGGISGANVLTF.

This clonotype was seen many times. This chain joins TRBV28 and TRBJ1-1; 10 bases are shared with TRBD1. Trimming removed 3 bases from V and 5 bases from J; junction bases left unmatched: 9. The CDR3 runs to 16 residues. Germline CDR1 MDHEN, CDR2 SYDVKM. CDR3 sequence reads: CASSFPVGQGPTEAFF. In nucleotides, the CDR3 is TGTGCCAGCAGTTTTCCAGTGGGACAGGGGCCGACTGAAGCTTTCTTT.

This sequence joins TRBV20-1 and TRBJ2-7; weak D call: TRBD2 (6 bases). Germline CDR1 and CDR2: DFQATT and SNEGSKA (reference sequence). CDR3 length equals 16 residues. Trimming shortened V by 0 bases and J by 0 bases, and 15 bases separated the two germline ends. This CDR3 is CSARDMGRGPSYEQYF. The DNA for the CDR3 is TGCAGTGCTAGAGATATGGGGCGGGGACCCTCCTACGAGCAGTACTTC.

V is TRBV28 and J is TRBJ2-3; D not certain. CDR3 length: 16 amino acids. Germline V gene data show CDR1 as MDHEN and CDR2 as SYDVKM. The V gene lost 7 bases and the J gene lost 2 bases, with 19 bases spanning the gap. The CDR3 here is CASNAKGYGDTDTQYF. CDR3 DNA: TGTGCCAGCAACGCCAAGGGTTATGGGGACACAGATACGCAGTATTTT.

This chain connects TRBV7-6 to TRBJ1-2, with D unresolved. The CDR3 has 14 amino acids. The V and J ends lost 1 base and 8 bases respectively, with 14 bases between them. Germline lookup yields CDR1 SGHVS and CDR2 FNYEAQ. CDR3 protein: CASSLEPGVNGYTF. CDR3 bases: TGTGCCAGCAGCTTAGAACCCGGAGTCAACGGCTACACCTTC.

The chain couples TRBV7-2 to TRBJ1-4; no clear D. The germline V gene has CDR1 SGHTA and CDR2 FQGNSA. This CDR3 comprises 15 residues. Between the trimmed V and J ends, which lost 11 bases and 4 bases, there was a span of 20 bases. CDR3 in amino acids: CAGSLGEVLNEKLFF. The CDR3 coding sequence is TGTGCCGGTAGTCTTGGGGAAGTACTTAATGAAAAACTGTTTTTT.

This clonotype was found a few times. This rearrangement joins TRBV5-1 to TRBJ2-5, with unresolved D. This CDR3 comprises 14 residues. CDR1 is SGHRS and CDR2 is YFSETQ in the germline V gene. V lost 6 bases, J lost 1 base, and 13 bases lay in between. Here the CDR3 DNA reads TGCGCCAGCATGATAGGAAGAGTCCAAGAGACCCAGTACTTC. Its translation: CASMIGRVQETQYF.